This is a list of T cell receptor beta chains from one sample in a study of graft-versus-host responses after intestinal transplantation. Data came from immunoSEQ multiplex PCR; TCRdb stores just in-frame clones and leaves some out. The data show about 15,000 clones, about 30% seen once. The sample consisted of alloreactive CD8+ T cells from a mixed lymphocyte reaction culture, taken before intestinal transplant. The origin of the receptors is a human patient who received an intestinal transplant. Each CDR3 is given with its conserved first and last residue. The order of the fields is J gene, V gene, CDR3 length, D gene, clone size, CDR3 DNA, CDR3 protein. D genes are given only for firm matches. Expanded clones are given a class, and other clones once, few, many or no size at all.

TRBJ2-7 TRBV6-5 16 TRBD1 few TGTGCCAGCAGTTCCAACCGGGACAGGACCTCCTACGAGCAGTACTTC CASSSNRDRTSYEQYF
TRBJ1-1 TRBV7-9 15 . . TGTGCCAGCAGCTTAGGGCAGAAAATGAACACTGAAGCTTTCTTT CASSLGQKMNTEAFF
TRBJ1-2 TRBV5-6 14 TRBD1 . TGTGCCAGCAGCTCAGGGACAGTTAACTATGGCTACACCTTC CASSSGTVNYGYTF
TRBJ2-3 TRBV27 17 TRBD2 few TGTGCCAGCAGTGCTATGACTAGCGGGGGGCCCACAGATACGCAGTATTTT CASSAMTSGGPTDTQYF
TRBJ2-3 TRBV14 17 . . TGTGCCAGCAGCCAAGGTTGGAGGGGGGGAAACACAGATACGCAGTATTTT CASSQGWRGGNTDTQYF
TRBJ1-1 TRBV27 15 TRBD1 . TGTGCCAGCAGTCCATATGGGACAGGTGGCACTGAAGCTTTCTTT CASSPYGTGGTEAFF
TRBJ1-5 TRBV6-4 15 . . TGTGCCAGCAAGCGACAGGACCACCCTGCTCAGCCCCAGCATTTT CASKRQDHPAQPQHF
TRBJ1-6 TRBV6-1 15 . . TGTGCCAGCAGTGAGGTCGAGGGGGTTCGGTCACCCCTCCACTTT CASSEVEGVRSPLHF
TRBJ1-1 TRBV30 14 . few TGTGCCTGGGATAATGGACACTTGAACACTGAAGCTTTCTTT CAWDNGHLNTEAFF
TRBJ2-1 TRBV30 15 TRBD1 few TGTGCCGCTTCACAGGGGCTGAGCTCCTACAATGAGCAGTTCTTC CAASQGLSSYNEQFF
TRBJ2-3 TRBV7-2 15 TRBD2 few TGTGCCAGCAGCTTACTGGCGGGGGGGCCTGGGACGCAGTATTTT CASSLLAGGPGTQYF
TRBJ2-7 TRBV7-8 13 . . TGTGCCAGCAGCTCCCCCGGGGGGCTCGAGCAGTACTTC CASSSPGGLEQYF
TRBJ2-7 TRBV14 16 TRBD1 . TGTGCCAGCAGCCAAGTTGGACAGGGAGTTTCCTACGAGCAGTACTTC CASSQVGQGVSYEQYF
TRBJ2-3 TRBV7-9 17 . . TGTGCCAGCAGCCGCATTGGTGGGGGGGCCCTGGCAGATACGCAGTATTTT CASSRIGGGALADTQYF
TRBJ2-3 TRBV30 16 TRBD2 . TGTGCCTGGACCCTAGGCACTAGCGGGACTTGGGATACGCAGTATTTT CAWTLGTSGTWDTQYF
TRBJ2-7 TRBV9 13 . . TGTGCCAGCAGCGTATCCCCCTCCTACGAGCAGTACTTC CASSVSPSYEQYF
TRBJ2-2 TRBV18 18 . . TGTGCCAGCTCACCACGTATTTCCCCCACGACAGTCCCCGGGGAGCTGTTTTTT CASSPRISPTTVPGELFF
TRBJ1-3 TRBV7-9 15 TRBD1 medium-sized TGTGCCAGCAGCCCCCCAGGGGGCAGCGGAAACACCATATATTTT CASSPPGGSGNTIYF
TRBJ2-3 TRBV30 13 . . TGTGCCTGGAGCGGCGGTAGACCAGATACGCAGTATTTT CAWSGGRPDTQYF
TRBJ1-2 TRBV19 15 . . TGTGCCAGTAGGGCAGGGTCTGGAGTGGACTATGGCTACACCTTC CASRAGSGVDYGYTF
TRBJ2-7 TRBV27 14 TRBD2 . TGTGCCAGCAGTTTATCGGCGGGGGGCTACGAGCAGTACTTC CASSLSAGGYEQYF
TRBJ2-3 TRBV4-3 17 TRBD1 . TGCGCCAGCAGCCAAGATAGCCGACAGGGAGCAGGAAATACGCAGTATTTT CASSQDSRQGAGNTQYF
TRBJ2-5 TRBV4-3 15 . few TGCGCCAGCAGCCAAGGGACAGGGAGGGAAGAGACCCAGTACTTC CASSQGTGREETQYF
TRBJ1-5 TRBV15 17 TRBD1 few TGTGCCACCAGCCCCGGGACAGGCGCATATAGCAATCAGCCCCAGCATTTT CATSPGTGAYSNQPQHF
TRBJ1-1 TRBV7-9 12 . few TGTGCCAGCAGCTTAGAACCAGACAAAGCTTTCTTT CASSLEPDKAFF
TRBJ2-1 TRBV11-2 15 TRBD1 . TGTGCCAGCAGTACCCCGACAGGGACGAGGTTTGAGCAGTTCTTC CASSTPTGTRFEQFF
TRBJ2-5 TRBV7-9 14 . . TGTGCCAGCAGCCCCGAGGGCCGGTTGGAGACCCAGTACTTC CASSPEGRLETQYF
TRBJ2-7 TRBV7-9 12 TRBD2 few TGTGCCAGCAGCCTTGGACTAGCCGAGCAGTACTTC CASSLGLAEQYF
TRBJ2-3 TRBV11-3 16 TRBD2 once TGTGCCAGCAGCCGACCCGCAGCGGGGGTTACAGATACGCAGTATTTT CASSRPAAGVTDTQYF
TRBJ2-2 TRBV9 12 . few TGTGCCAGCAGCGGCGACACCGGGGAGCTGTTTTTT CASSGDTGELFF
TRBJ1-2 TRBV7-2 15 . few TGTGCCAGCAGCTTAATCGACCTACAGGGCTATGGCTACACCTTC CASSLIDLQGYGYTF
TRBJ2-7 TRBV7-2 15 . . TGTGCCAGCAGCTTAGATGGGGGGGGCCCCTACGAGCAGTACTTC CASSLDGGGPYEQYF
TRBJ2-7 TRBV21-1 15 . . TGTGCCAGCAGCAAAGAGGACAGGGAAGGGGACGAGCAGTACTTC CASSKEDREGDEQYF
TRBJ2-1 TRBV5-6 15 . . TGTGCCAGCAGCTTGGGCTTTAGCTCCTACAATGAGCAGTTCTTC CASSLGFSSYNEQFF
TRBJ2-3 TRBV7-8 17 TRBD2 . TGTGCCAGCAACCCTACTAGCGGGTCGAGGGGCACAGATACGCAGTATTTT CASNPTSGSRGTDTQYF
TRBJ1-5 TRBV27 17 TRBD1 . TGTGCCAGCAGTTTATTATGGAACAGGGGCTCTAATCAGCCCCAGCATTTT CASSLLWNRGSNQPQHF
TRBJ1-1 TRBV15 15 . few TGTGCCACCAGCCGGGGTAATCAAGGGAATGATGAAGCTTTCTTT CATSRGNQGNDEAFF
TRBJ2-7 TRBV27 13 . . TGTGCCAGCAGTGAGGGAACCACCTACGAGCAGTACTTC CASSEGTTYEQYF
TRBJ2-1 TRBV7-2 13 . . TGTGCCAGCAGCTTAGATACCTACAATGAGCAGTTCTTC CASSLDTYNEQFF
TRBJ2-1 TRBV29-1 15 TRBD1 . TGCAGCGTTGAAGGGGGGACAGTCTCCTACAATGAGCAGTTCTTC CSVEGGTVSYNEQFF
TRBJ1-1 TRBV6-1 15 . few TGTGCCAGCAGTGAGACCAGGGGCCTGAACACTGAAGCTTTCTTT CASSETRGLNTEAFF
TRBJ2-7 TRBV7-7 14 TRBD1 . TGTGCCAGCAGCCCCGGGACAGGGGGGTACGAGCAGTACTTC CASSPGTGGYEQYF
TRBJ2-7 TRBV30 12 . . TGTGCCTGGTCCCCATCCACCTACGAGCAGTACTTC CAWSPSTYEQYF
TRBJ2-1 TRBV27 18 . . TGTGCCAGCAGTTTACCTTTTGGGGACGGGGGGCCGTACAATGAGCAGTTCTTC CASSLPFGDGGPYNEQFF
TRBJ2-1 TRBV27 14 . . TGTGCCAGCAGTACCGGGGGCTCCTACAATGAGCAGTTCTTC CASSTGGSYNEQFF
TRBJ1-1 TRBV9 14 . . TGTGCCAGCAGCCCGCGGGTGGACAACACTGAAGCTTTCTTT CASSPRVDNTEAFF
TRBJ2-7 TRBV5-1 13 . . TGCGCCAGCAGCTTGGAATGGAGAAACGAGCAGTACTTC CASSLEWRNEQYF
TRBJ2-3 TRBV7-6 16 TRBD2 few TGTGCCAGCAGCTTAACTAGCGGGGGGGGCACAGATACGCAGTATTTT CASSLTSGGGTDTQYF
TRBJ2-3 TRBV4-1 16 TRBD2 few TGCGCCAGCAGCCAAACTAGTAGCGGGGACACAGATACGCAGTATTTT CASSQTSSGDTDTQYF
TRBJ2-7 TRBV5-4 14 TRBD2 few TGTGCCAGCAGCTTGTCTAGCGGGGCCTACGAGCAGTACTTC CASSLSSGAYEQYF
TRBJ1-2 TRBV7-9 12 TRBD1 . TGTGCCAGCAGCGGACAGGACTATGGCTACACCTTC CASSGQDYGYTF
TRBJ2-7 TRBV4-3 16 TRBD2 few TGCGCCAGCAGCCTAGGCGCTAGCGGGGGGTCTTACGAGCAGTACTTC CASSLGASGGSYEQYF
TRBJ2-7 TRBV7-9 13 TRBD2 medium-sized TGTGCCAGCAGCCCAAGCGGGGGCTACGAGCAGTACTTC CASSPSGGYEQYF
TRBJ2-1 TRBV4-3 15 . few TGCGCCAGCAGCCAAGATCGGAGCTCCTACAATGAGCAGTTCTTC CASSQDRSSYNEQFF
TRBJ1-2 TRBV9 14 . . TGTGCCAGCAGCCTCGGCGGGGGGGACTATGGCTACACCTTC CASSLGGGDYGYTF
TRBJ2-3 TRBV11-3 14 TRBD1 . TGTGCCAGCAGCTTTTGGACAGGGGCAGATACGCAGTATTTT CASSFWTGADTQYF
TRBJ1-6 TRBV19 16 . . TGTGCCAGTAGTATGGCAGGGGCCGCAGGGGATTCACCCCTCCACTTT CASSMAGAAGDSPLHF
TRBJ2-3 TRBV5-1 15 TRBD2 few TGCGCCAGCAGCTTAGCGGGGGTAGGGACAGATACGCAGTATTTT CASSLAGVGTDTQYF
TRBJ1-4 TRBV4-1 17 TRBD1 medium-sized TGCGCCAGCAGCCAAGAAGTGGCAGGGGGCTTTGGGGAAAAACTGTTTTTT CASSQEVAGGFGEKLFF
TRBJ2-7 TRBV4-3 15 . . TGCGCCAGCAGCCAAGGTTCCGGGGTGTCCTACGAGCAGTACTTC CASSQGSGVSYEQYF